This T cell receptor beta chain was captured by sequencing in a study of blood T cells in healthy people across ages (dated by TCRdb to between 2015 and 2017). Regarding the research as a whole: Template switching captured roughly one uniquely barcoded TCR beta cDNA molecule per two T cells in model experiments. Two additional independent replicas of 1 million unique cDNA reads from the same blood draw were analyzed for two donors (one aged 18 to 29 and one aged 80 or older). Age-related changes in TCR beta repertoire diversity were measured in the study by deep sequencing normalized with unique cDNA molecular identifiers. The donors were divided into four age groups: young (average around 17 years), middle-aged (about 40), aged (about 56) and long-lived (82). To avoid experimental bias, donors of different ages were distributed randomly across sequencing lanes.

The donors were roughly 39 Caucasian individuals from Russia, aged roughly 6 to 100 years, who were systemically healthy. Ten milliliters of peripheral blood were drawn from each donor into EDTA-treated Vacutainer tubes. Ficoll-Paque density-gradient centrifugation was used to isolate PBMCs, with at least 6.5 million per sample. Trizol reagent was used to extract total RNA from PBMCs, with at least 5 micrograms per sample. Naive CD45RAhigh/CD27high T cell percentages were measured by flow cytometry on a PBMC aliquot from every donor. The investigation overall reported the following: Compared with the aged group, more naive CD4+ T cells, fewer expanded clones and increased TCR diversity were shown by the long-lived group, suggesting age selection. Observed TCR beta diversity per million T cells fell roughly linearly with age, and a significant reduction was already apparent by age roughly 41. Since profiling was done on bulk unsorted PBMCs, naive and antigen-experienced compartments could not be conclusively compared. There was a strong correlation between observed TCR beta diversity and the percentage of naive T cells measured by flow cytometry. Because the CMV infection status of the donors was unknown, age-related changes in expanded clonotypes may potentially have been confounded. Estimates of total diversity based on one million sequenced T cells were regarded as lower bounds and as underestimates.

The germline V gene supplies CDR1 SGHTA and CDR2 FQGTGA. From cysteine to phenylalanine, the CDR3 is 15 amino acids long. Only the CDR3 portion is preserved as DNA: 45 bases, with reading frame beginning at the first base. Relative to germline, V is missing 4 bases and J is missing 5 bases, with 9 bases of the junction outside any gene match. Library creation used 5' RACE. A second 7 to 11 cycle PCR used a sample-barcoded 5' primer and a J-beta primer mix. A template-switch 5' adaptor carrying 12 random nucleotides introduced a unique molecular identifier onto each TCR beta cDNA molecule. At least 2.5 million CDR3-containing paired-end reads were obtained from each sample. First-strand cDNA synthesis was performed from all RNA using the Mint cDNA synthesis kit, with priming by a TRBC-specific oligonucleotide. All cDNA was treated with uracil-DNA glycosylase and then went through a first 18-cycle PCR with the universal primers M1SS and BC2_uni_R. Turning to the authors' computational methods: For normalization, 1 million high-quality reads were randomly selected from each sample, with every read carrying a distinct molecular identifier. Instead of being binned into consensus sequences, reads that shared molecular identifiers were thrown out. CDR3 identification, clonotype clustering and error correction used MiTCR with a Q25 quality threshold and the strictest error-elimination algorithm. Lower-bound total TCR beta diversity was estimated with a nonparametric unseen species model using Euler transformation. TCRdb reprocessing: public reads trimmed at Q25 with fastp, clones called with MiXCR, in-frame beta chains kept. Rows with a matching CDR3 protein are joined into one entry that keeps the most common DNA and genes. In this record, the V and J calls reflect TCRdb's handling and not the investigators' own analysis. The sample table contains around 2 million distinct CDR3 sequences; only one count was recorded for about two fifths of them. The ten biggest clones cover under 25% of the sample.

This clonotype came up a few times. Its antigen specificity is not known. The sample holds no much larger clone one base away, and base qualities are not on file. The sample was blood. The chain is encoded by TRBV7-3 joined to TRBJ2-3, with 7 bases matching TRBD1. The clonotype originates from a human donor in good health. The DNA is as follows: TGTGCCAGCAGCTCGACAGGGTTTGATGGAGATACGCAGTATTTT. The resulting protein is CASSSTGFDGDTQYF.